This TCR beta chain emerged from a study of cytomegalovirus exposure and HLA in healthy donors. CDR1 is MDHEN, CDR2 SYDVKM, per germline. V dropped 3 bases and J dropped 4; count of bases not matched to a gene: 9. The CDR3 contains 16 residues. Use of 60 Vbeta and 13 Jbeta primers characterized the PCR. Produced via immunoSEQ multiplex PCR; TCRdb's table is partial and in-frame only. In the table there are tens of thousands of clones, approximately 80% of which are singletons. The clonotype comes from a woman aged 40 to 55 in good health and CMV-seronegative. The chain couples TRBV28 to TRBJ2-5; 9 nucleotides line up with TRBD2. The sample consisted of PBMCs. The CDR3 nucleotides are TGTGCCAGCAGTTTCAGGGGCGGGAGGGGGGGAGAGACCCAGTACTTC. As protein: CASSFRGGRGGETQYF.